This T cell receptor (beta chain) was profiled in a study of shared clonotypes between healthy human individuals (dated by TCRdb to the early 2020s). Describing the broader study: The cohort comprised two women and a few men aged 18 to 49 years. For each donor, three plates each were used for CD4 naive and CD4 memory, two plates were used for CD8 naive, and one plate was used for CD8 memory. Blood TCR repertoires of roughly 5 healthy adults were deeply sequenced to estimate repertoire size and the extent of clonotype sharing between individuals. Different laboratories and diverse techniques were used to prepare libraries and sequence TCR repertoires, to increase sequencing depth and limit assay-specific biases. Each donor's leukapheresis produced roughly between roughly 0.94 and 9.5 billion PBMCs.

The donors were healthy, HIV-negative adults who had no recently reported acute infections or vaccinations. Every donor was a Caucasian adult residing in Nashville, Tennessee, USA. CD4+ T cells were enriched by magnetic negative selection; naive cells were then positively selected on CD45RA, and the negative fraction formed the memory subset. Blood was collected by leukapheresis, and PBMCs were isolated by Ficoll-Histopaque density gradient centrifugation and then cryopreserved in liquid nitrogen vapor phase. Analytical flow cytometry was used to check the purity and quantity of each magnetically sorted T cell population. From each sorted fraction, genomic DNA was isolated and quantified by UV absorbance on a Nanodrop 2000c. What the study reported, not specific to this receptor: Larger estimated clonotype richness was generally found for naive subsets than for memory subsets. Only blood was sampled, and tissue TCR repertoires likely differ from those in blood. Sharing across several donors was observed for approximately 5% of naive CD4, under 4% of naive CD8, 2% to 2.5% of memory CD4, and around 0.4% of memory CD8 clonotypes. Based on pairwise subsampling, the degree of clonotype sharing among donors was expected to be affected by sequencing depth. The small number of donors limited the genetic and exposure-history diversity represented. Clonotypes shared by all four sorted-subset donors showed higher generation probabilities than non-shared clonotypes. Rarefaction of sorted-subset datasets indicated incomplete sequencing despite the large sequencing depth.

This clone showed up just once. What this receptor recognizes is not known. Base quality data are lacking; no much larger clone is found one base away. TCR CDR3 regions were amplified from genomic DNA by multiplex PCR using the deep immunoSEQ assay. Genomic DNA extracted from each cell subset was distributed evenly over all wells of several immunoSEQ 96-well plates, and each plate served as one replicate. For sorted subsets, roughly 0.2 ug genomic DNA, equal to about 30,000 T cell genomes, was loaded into each replicate PCR. Purified libraries were measured with a Qubit 3.0 fluorometer, size-checked on a Bioanalyzer 2100, and measured again with the KAPA Library Quantification kit. Every immunoSEQ 96-well plate was sequenced on a dedicated single-read 150-cycle Illumina NextSeq 550 flow cell. In the original analysis: Because the immunoSEQ output held only junctional sequences and lacked quality scores, the filtering could not match the filtering applied to full-length reads. To assign V/J genes and CDR3, sequences were annotated using PyIR, a Python wrapper for IgBLAST v1.9, with IMGT germline references. Reads with weak V/J assignments (E-value above 1e-6), missing CDR3, stop codons, out-of-frame junctions, or ambiguous translated residues were removed. V3J clonotypes were defined as sequences sharing an identical inferred V gene, J gene, and CDR3 amino acid sequence. Percentage overlap between repertoires was computed as shared unique clonotypes divided by the size of the smaller repertoire. Three approaches were used to assess repertoire richness: RTK rarefaction, the Chao1 estimator, and Recon v2.1 estimates of unobserved clonotypes. Generation probabilities were computed with OLGA for all TCRbeta clonotypes obtained by the gDNA method from a few donors. Drawn from immuneACCESS, this table holds only the in-frame rearrangements with V and J called that TCRdb kept. Clones are partly lost; checked studies trace under half to an unresolved V gene and leave the rest unexplained. V and J calls and clone size come straight from that table; D and trimming were deduced from the DNA. Counted in this sample were roughly 680,000 clones; 55% to 75% of them appeared once. The top ten hold around 1.8% of the sample.

The CDR3 runs 15 residues from the cysteine to the phenylalanine. Of all the DNA, just the CDR3 is kept, 45 bases in frame from base 1. The germline V gene (reference sequence) sets CDR1 to MNHEY and CDR2 to SMNVEV. Here V drops 5 bases and J drops 4 bases, and the junction holds 10 bases not matched to any gene. This sequence uses TRBV27 and TRBJ1-2, with 7 bases matching TRBD1. The sequence was obtained from a woman aged 30 to 39 in good health. Sequences were obtained from memory CD4+ T cells sorted from blood. The label giving this sample's cell subset or site can be read as: CD45RA-negative fraction. The sequenced DNA: TGTGCCAGCAGTGTAAAAGGGGGCTTTAGCTATGGCTACACCTTC. This is translated as CASSVKGGFSYGYTF.